The 10 T cell receptor beta chains listed next were all sequenced from one sample in a study of T-cell memory formation after mild COVID-19. From the 5' RACE reads, TCRdb called clonotypes with MiXCR, one entry per CDR3 protein. This sample has more than 450,000 distinct CDR3 sequences, with 15% to 20% found just once. The sequenced material came from PBMCs or a T cell subset sorted from them (not recorded which). These receptors came from an adult woman who had mild COVID-19 (a few samples of this study predate the infection). Cell type and time point are not known.

This clonotype was counted a few times. This chain connects TRBV12-5 to TRBJ2-3; 11 bases fit TRBD2. This CDR3 comprises 16 residues. Losses at the gene ends were 1 base for V and 2 bases for J; bases not matched to a gene: 2. Germline V gives CDR1 LGHNT, CDR2 FRNRAP. The CDR3 DNA reads as TGTGCTAGTGGTTTGGGACTAGCGGGGCCCACAGATACGCAGTATTTT. Its protein is CASGLGLAGPTDTQYF.

The chain uses TRBV10-3 and TRBJ1-1; D perhaps matches TRBD1 (5 bases). Germline lookup yields CDR1 ENHRY and CDR2 SYGVKD. The CDR3 is 14 residues long. Trimming pared 1 base from V and 0 bases from J, leaving 6 bases between. For the CDR3, the DNA is TGTGCCATCAGTGAGTTGACAGTGAACACTGAAGCTTTCTTT. Amino acid sequence: CAISELTVNTEAFF.

The chain carries TRBV24-1 and TRBJ2-2, with D unclear. Germline CDR1 is KGHDR and CDR2 is SFDVKD. The CDR3 is 17 residues long. V dropped 1 base and J dropped 1 base, with 12 bases sitting between them. CDR3 region: CATSDFGRAENTGELFF. The CDR3 DNA reads as TGTGCCACCAGTGATTTTGGAAGGGCGGAGAACACCGGGGAGCTGTTTTTT.

Only a few counts were recorded for this clonotype. The rearrangement uses TRBV5-1 and TRBJ2-1, with 8 bases matching TRBD2. CDR1 is SGHRS, CDR2 YFSETQ, per germline. CDR3 length: 15 residues. The ends lost 1 base at V and 5 bases at J; junction bases unmatched: 5. CDR3 sequence: CASSLRRGDHNEQFF. In DNA, the CDR3 is TGCGCCAGCAGCTTGAGGCGGGGGGACCACAATGAGCAGTTCTTC.

V usage is TRBV18 and J usage is TRBJ2-7, with 7 bases lining up with TRBD2. The germline V gene encodes CDR1 KGHSH and CDR2 LQKENI. The V segment lost 5 bases and the J segment 5 bases; nucleotides outside the gene matches: 9. This CDR3 region has 14 residues. CDR3 protein: CASSIRGVEDEQYF. The CDR3, as DNA: TGTGCCAGCTCAATCCGGGGGGTAGAGGACGAGCAGTACTTC.

The chain links TRBV6-6 to TRBJ2-7; 7 bases are shared with TRBD1. Looked up from germline, CDR1 is MNHNY and CDR2 is SVGAGI (reference sequence). The V gene end was trimmed by 2 bases and the J gene end by 2 bases; junction bases not matched to a gene: 3. The CDR3 spans 14 residues. The CDR3 region is CASSYGGQTYEQYF. The CDR3, as DNA: TGTGCCAGCAGTTACGGGGGACAGACCTACGAGCAGTACTTC.

The chain couples TRBV12-3 or TRBV12-4 to TRBJ2-1; TRBD1 matches at 7 bases. Trimming took 7 bases from V and 1 from J; bases not matched to a gene: 7. The CDR3 contains 15 residues. The CDR3 sequence: CASNLRGPSYNEQFF. The CDR3 DNA is TGTGCCAGCAATCTTAGGGGGCCGTCCTACAATGAGCAGTTCTTC.

This rearrangement joins TRBV9 to TRBJ1-6; the match to TRBD1 covers 7 bases. In germline, CDR1 is SGDLS, CDR2 YYNGEE. The CDR3 sequence is 12 residues long. The CDR3 loop reads CASGGSNSPLHF. The CDR3 DNA reads as TGTGCTTCAGGGGGATCGAATTCACCCCTCCACTTT.

This clonotype was detected many times. The rearrangement joins TRBV4-2 to TRBJ2-1, with 7 bases identical to TRBD2. Looked up from germline, CDR1 is LGHNA and CDR2 is YNFKEQ. The CDR3 sequence is 15 residues long. V was clipped by 0 bases and J by 8 bases; unmatched bases: 7. The CDR3 spells CASSQDGTKSDEQFF. CDR3 DNA sequence: TGTGCCAGCAGCCAAGATGGGACTAAGAGTGATGAGCAGTTCTTC.

This clonotype was detected a few times. V and J are TRBV7-2 and TRBJ2-3, with a tentative D call TRBD1 (6 bases). The V gene lost 2 bases and the J gene lost 0 bases, with 15 bases spanning the gap. This CDR3 contains 17 residues. The V gene's germline CDR1 is SGHTA and CDR2 FQGNSA. For the CDR3, the DNA is TGTGCCAGCAGCTTACAGGGGACAACGAAAAGCACAGATACGCAGTATTTT. Translated: CASSLQGTTKSTDTQYF.